The 26 T cell receptor beta chains below all came from one sample that was sequenced in a study of blood T cell repertoires in COVID-19. Clones were read by immunoSEQ multiplex PCR, and TCRdb kept only the in-frame ones, dropping some. The sample lists just over 350,000 clones, roughly 87% occurring once. The material sequenced was PBMCs or T cells enriched from blood (not recorded which). These receptors were taken from a woman in her twenties or thirties who had recovered from COVID-19.

The chain employs TRBV25-1 and TRBJ1-4, with D possibly matching TRBD1 (6 bases). Germline V gene sequence: CDR1 MGHDK, CDR2 SYGVNS. Trimming pared 2 bases from V and 10 bases from J, leaving 17 bases between. This CDR3 is built from 15 residues. The CDR3 is CASSEVSGARGKLFF. CDR3 DNA sequence: TGTGCCAGCAGTGAAGTGTCAGGGGCCCGCGGAAAACTGTTTTTT.

The CDR3 reads CASSQSPGGSLYNSPLHF. The CDR3 nucleotides read TGTGCCAGCAGCCAATCGCCAGGGGGTTCGCTCTATAATTCACCCCTCCACTTT. The V and J genes are TRBV4-2 and TRBJ1-6; 7 positions agree with TRBD1. The V and J ends lost 2 bases and 3 bases, in that order; junction bases with no gene match: 10. CDR3 size: 18 residues. CDR1 is LGHNA, CDR2 YNFKEQ, per germline.

This rearrangement joins TRBV6-6 to TRBJ1-2; 7 positions match TRBD1. The CDR3 length is 14 residues. The V segment lost 6 bases and the J segment 6 bases; nucleotides outside the gene matches: 10. Per germline, CDR1 MNHNY and CDR2 SVGAGI (reference sequence). CDR3 sequence (DNA): TGTGCCAGCAGCCCTCCGGGACAGCAAGATGGCTACACCTTC. It translates to CASSPPGQQDGYTF.

This clone was seen a single time. The chain has TRBV7-9 and TRBJ2-7; the match to TRBD1 covers 9 bases. Germline loops: CDR1 SEHNR, CDR2 FQNEAQ (reference sequence). CDR3 length equals 14 residues. Unmatched junction bases numbered 3, after V lost 4 bases and J lost 2 bases. CDR3 nucleotides: TGTGCCAGCAGCTCACAGGGGGCAACCTACGAGCAGTACTTC. It yields the protein CASSSQGATYEQYF.

The rearrangement joins TRBV29-1 to TRBJ2-2; TRBD2 agrees at 16 bases. The CDR3 length is 16 residues. Germline V lookup: CDR1 SQVTM, CDR2 ANQGSEA. With 6 bases clipped from V and 4 bases from J, the junction kept 5 bases outside the gene matches. CDR3: CSVGTSGRVGTGELFF. CDR3 in DNA: TGCAGCGTGGGGACTAGCGGGAGGGTAGGCACCGGGGAGCTGTTTTTT.

CDR3 protein: CASSLNTGNTIYF. The CDR3, as DNA: TGTGCCAGCAGCTTAAATACAGGAAACACCATATATTTT. This chain uses TRBV7-3 with TRBJ1-3; D not resolved. Germline V gives CDR1 SGHTA, CDR2 FQGTGA. V was cut by 1 base and J by 4 bases, with 5 bases left in between. The CDR3 contains 13 residues. Looking up the rest from reference TRBV7-3 and TRBJ1-3 gives the full variable domain: GAGVSQTPSNKVTEKGKYVELRCDPISGHTALYWYRQSLGQGPEFLIYFQGTGAADDSGLPNDRFFAVRPEGSVSTLKIQRTERGDSAVYLCASSLNTGNTIYFGEGSWLTVV.

This clone has a handful of counts. The genes are TRBV9 and TRBJ1-2; a weak D match, TRBD1 (5 bases). Between the trimmed V and J ends, which lost 5 bases and 2 bases, there was a span of 22 bases. This CDR3 contains 17 residues. The germline gives CDR1 SGDLS, CDR2 YYNGEE. The CDR3 here is CASSGDSLGLVNYGYTF. CDR3 sequence (DNA): TGTGCCAGCAGTGGAGACAGCCTGGGGCTAGTCAACTATGGCTACACCTTC.

V gene TRBV5-6 combines with J gene TRBJ2-7, with D possibly matching TRBD1 (6 bases). The CDR3 contains 17 residues. V was pared by 2 bases and J by 4 bases, with 22 bases between. Germline assignment: CDR1 SGHDT and CDR2 YYEEEE. The CDR3 nucleotides are TGTGCCAGCAGCTTCGAAACCGGGCACAGGGTCGGATACGAGCAGTACTTC. It codes for CASSFETGHRVGYEQYF. Variable domain in full (rest from reference TRBV5-6 and TRBJ2-7): DAGVTQSPTHLIKTRGQQVTLRCSPKSGHDTVSWYQQALGQGPQFIFQYYEEEERQRGNFPDRFSGHQFPNYSSELNVNALLLGDSALYLCASSFETGHRVGYEQYFGPGTRLTVT.

This chain joins TRBV21-1 and TRBJ2-3; the table names TRBD2, a call not compared with the DNA. TRBV21-1 is a recognized pseudogene. The CDR3 is made up of 14 amino acids. The CDR3 sequence is CASSKETTPDTQYF. The CDR3 coding sequence is TGTGCCAGCAGCAAGGAGACTACTCCAGATACGCAGTATTTT.

The rearrangement uses TRBV11-2 and TRBJ2-1; 10 bases are a match to TRBD2. This CDR3 has 20 residues. Germline V lookup: CDR1 SGHAT, CDR2 FQNNGV. V was clipped by 0 bases and J by 3 bases; unmatched bases: 14. This chain's CDR3 is CASSLDRFLAGVFHYNEQFF. The CDR3 nucleotides read TGTGCCAGCAGCTTAGATCGGTTTCTAGCGGGAGTTTTTCACTACAATGAGCAGTTCTTC.

The chain employs TRBV2 and TRBJ1-6; possible D gene TRBD1, 6 bases. V was pared by 6 bases and J by 8 bases, with 14 bases between. This CDR3 region has 14 residues. CDR1 is SNHLY and CDR2 is FYNNEI in the germline V gene. The CDR3 DNA follows: TGTGCCAGCAGGCAAGACAGGTCCGATTCACCCCTCCACTTT. Translation gives CASRQDRSDSPLHF.

This clone was seen more than once but under ten times. This chain connects TRBV19 to TRBJ1-5; TRBD1 agrees at 11 bases. The CDR3 is 16 amino acids. Germline assignment: CDR1 LNHDA and CDR2 SQIVND (reference sequence). Losses at the gene ends were 4 bases for V and 6 bases for J; bases not matched to a gene: 8. CDR3 sequence: CASSSGTGGSGQPQHF. The CDR3 nucleotides are TGTGCCAGTAGTAGTGGGACAGGGGGTTCGGGTCAGCCCCAGCATTTT.

V is TRBV7-8 and J is TRBJ2-7; 9 bases match TRBD1. Germline assignment: CDR1 SGHVS and CDR2 FQNEAQ. V shed 5 bases and J 6 bases; nucleotides not matched to a gene: 8. CDR3 size: 14 residues. CDR3 nucleotides: TGTGCCAGCAGCCGAGGGACAGGGTTAATCGAGCAGTACTTC. Residues: CASSRGTGLIEQYF.

The V call is TRBV6-5, the J call TRBJ1-2; D unclear. Germline V gives CDR1 MNHEY, CDR2 SVGAGI. With 0 bases removed from V and 4 bases from J, the gap between germline ends came to 6 bases. This CDR3 has 13 amino acids. CDR3 DNA: TGTGCCAGCAGTTACTCCCCGTTCTATGGCTACACCTTC. The encoded protein is CASSYSPFYGYTF.

This clone was found once. This chain joins TRBV29-1 and TRBJ2-1; 8 nucleotides match TRBD1. CDR1 is SQVTM and CDR2 is ANQGSEA in the germline V gene. V trimming: 1 base; J trimming: 3 bases; junction bases outside the gene matches: 11. This CDR3 has 17 residues. CDR3 protein: CSVEGQVTGVSYNEQFF. The CDR3 bases are TGCAGCGTTGAAGGGCAAGTGACAGGGGTCAGCTACAATGAGCAGTTCTTC.

This clone was detected only a few times. This chain uses TRBV3-1 (or the pseudogene TRBV3-2) with TRBJ2-5; D is possibly TRBD1 (5 bases). Trimming stripped 3 bases from V and 5 bases from J, with 10 bases between. The CDR3 contains 13 residues. Germline values: CDR1 LGHDT, CDR2 YNNKEL (reference sequence). CDR3 protein: CASSQQGIETQYF. The DNA for the CDR3 is TGTGCCAGCAGCCAGCAGGGAATCGAGACCCAGTACTTC.

The chain is built from TRBV4-1 and TRBJ2-5; tentative D call: TRBD2 (5 bases). This CDR3 is 18 amino acids long. Germline V gene sequence: CDR1 MGHRA, CDR2 YSYEKL. Trimming removed 0 bases from V and 0 bases from J, with 17 bases in between. CDR3 protein: CASSQDWRSSLYQETQYF. The DNA of the CDR3 is TGCGCCAGCAGCCAAGATTGGAGGTCGTCCCTGTACCAAGAGACCCAGTACTTC.

The rearrangement joins TRBV28 to TRBJ2-1, with TRBD2 matching 11 bases. The V gene end was trimmed by 6 bases and the J gene end by 5 bases; junction bases not matched to a gene: 6. The V gene's germline CDR1 is MDHEN and CDR2 SYDVKM. The CDR3 extends over 15 amino acids. CDR3 sequence reads: CASRPLAGEHNEQFF. The CDR3 region has the DNA TGTGCCAGCAGGCCACTAGCGGGAGAACACAATGAGCAGTTCTTC.

The chain joins TRBV30 to TRBJ1-5, with D unresolved. Germline V gives CDR1 GTSNPN, CDR2 SVGIG (reference sequence). This CDR3 spans 15 amino acids. V lost 0 bases and J lost 2, with 11 bases in between. The chain's CDR3 is CAWSVNGGGNQPQHF. The CDR3 bases are TGTGCCTGGAGTGTTAACGGCGGGGGCAATCAGCCCCAGCATTTT.

In DNA, the CDR3 is TGCAGTGCTAGTAAAGCGGGAGGGCCCGGCGGGGAGCTGTTTTTT. This sequence encodes CSASKAGGPGGELFF. V gene TRBV20-1 combines with J gene TRBJ2-2; TRBD2 aligns across 10 bases. V trimming: 3 bases; J trimming: 7 bases; junction bases outside the gene matches: 8. The CDR3 is 15 residues long. Germline CDR1 and CDR2: DFQATT and SNEGSKA (reference sequence).

This chain links TRBV18 with TRBJ1-3; tentative D call: TRBD1 (6 bases). V was shortened by 5 bases and J by 4 bases, with 15 bases between the two germline ends. CDR3 length: 15 residues. The V gene's germline CDR1 is KGHSH and CDR2 LQKENI. The CDR3 spells CASSDQQGSGNTIYF. The CDR3 DNA is TGTGCCAGCTCAGATCAACAGGGTTCCGGAAACACCATATATTTT.

As for this clone: Additional DNA sequences in this sample encode the identical CDR3. The J gene is TRBJ2-5, the V gene TRBV11-2; a weak D match, TRBD1 (6 bases). CDR3 size: 14 residues. Germline assignment: CDR1 SGHAT and CDR2 FQNNGV. Trimming left V 5 bases short and J 2 bases short, with 12 bases between. The CDR3 bases are TGTGCCAGCAGCCTCGGACAGACTCAAGAGACCCAGTACTTC. Its protein product is CASSLGQTQETQYF. Supplemented by reference TRBV11-2 and TRBJ2-5, the full variable domain reads EAGVAQSPRYKIIEKRQSVAFWCNPISGHATLYWYQQILGQGPKLLIQFQNNGVVDDSQLPKDRFSAERLKGVDSTLKIQPAKLEDSAVYLCASSLGQTQETQYFGPGTRLLVL.

A single count supports this clone. The chain joins TRBV27 to TRBJ1-2; 8 bases line up with TRBD1. Trimming removed 7 bases from V and 7 bases from J; junction bases left unmatched: 5. The CDR3 totals 12 residues. CDR1 and CDR2 (germline): MNHEY, SMNVEV (reference sequence). The DNA of the CDR3 is TGTGCCAGCAAAGACAGGGGATCTGGCTACACCTTC. It translates to CASKDRGSGYTF.

The rearrangement uses TRBV5-1 and TRBJ1-1, with D possibly TRBD1 on 6 matching bases. The length of the CDR3 is 14 residues. V lost 6 bases and J lost 1, with 13 bases in between. Germline values: CDR1 SGHRS, CDR2 YFSETQ. CDR3 nucleotide sequence: TGCGCCAGCAAAAACAGGGCCGAGAACACTGAAGCTTTCTTT. Translation gives CASKNRAENTEAFF.

The CDR3 nucleotides are TGTGCCAGCAGTTTATCGAACCGGGCGGGCCCCTATAATTCACCCCTCCACTTT. Translated, it gives CASSLSNRAGPYNSPLHF. This sequence joins TRBV27 and TRBJ1-6; D ambiguous. Germline lookup yields CDR1 MNHEY and CDR2 SMNVEV (reference sequence). This CDR3 spans 18 amino acids. Trimming left V 0 bases short and J 2 bases short, with 14 bases between.

The chain combines TRBV9 with TRBJ2-7; TRBD2 agrees at 9 bases. The CDR3 covers 15 residues. The V gene end was trimmed by 0 bases and the J gene end by 5 bases; junction bases not matched to a gene: 6. Per the germline V gene, CDR1 is SGDLS and CDR2 is YYNGEE. CDR3 sequence: CASSVGSGRWDEQYF. For the CDR3, the DNA is TGTGCCAGCAGCGTAGGTAGCGGGAGATGGGACGAGCAGTACTTC.